This TCR beta chain is from a study of T-cell reconstitution after alpha-beta-depleted transplantation in children. General study findings and limits: Several hundred expanded graft clones reportedly gave rise to the alpha-beta T cells present about two months after transplant. T cells produced anew were the main source of T-cell counts and diversity one year after transplant.

This clonotype was observed many times. Its antigen is unknown. Using unique molecular identifiers, the investigators prepared the TCRbeta library. TCRdb analysed the PCR reads with MiXCR anew, one entry per CDR3 protein. The sample lists hundreds of thousands of distinct CDR3 sequences, roughly 9.1% occurring once. Trimming pared 2 bases from V and 1 base from J, leaving 9 bases between. Germline lookup yields CDR1 SEHNR and CDR2 FQNEAQ (reference sequence). The CDR3 is 15 amino acids. This material consisted of PBMCs, taken before TCRalphabeta/CD19-depleted stem cell transplant. The TCR comes from a boy younger than two with acute myeloid leukemia, due to receive a stem cell transplant. The chain recombines TRBV7-9 with TRBJ2-4; D is uncertain. The CDR3 reads CASSLREEAKNIQYF. CDR3 sequence (DNA): TGTGCCAGCAGCTTAAGGGAAGAGGCCAAAAACATTCAGTACTTC.